The entry that follows covers one T cell receptor (beta chain) sequence. It lacks a known antigen. No much larger clonotype is one base removed from it; base qualities were not supplied. This entry belongs to a study of blood T cell repertoires in COVID-19 (dated by TCRdb to the early 2020s). General notes on the study: The collaborator samples originated in the United States, Italy and Spain and spanned the acute and convalescent phases of COVID-19. Sample metadata almost always included a de-identified subject ID, COVID-19 status, age in years and sex. The dataset comprised deeply sampled blood TCRbeta repertoires from subjects exposed to, actively infected with, or recovered from COVID-19. The material from the prospective study consisted of cDNA or gDNA derived from T cells, B-cell-depleted T cells, or PBMCs. The repertoires were made available in a free public database intended to serve as a resource for research on the immune response to SARS-CoV-2. Samples came from the ongoing ImmuneRACE study (first 160 participants) plus 1,254 subjects from 6 global collaborators. HLA class I and class II types, where available, came from metadata supplied by the sample provider rather than from assay-based typing.

There are 14 amino acids in the CDR3, from cysteine to phenylalanine inclusive. Only CDR3 DNA remains: 42 bases, in frame from the first base. Reading the germline V gene gives CDR1 SGHRS and CDR2 YFSETQ. V loses 9 bases of germline sequence and J loses 10 bases, and the interval between the two ends is 23 bases. Each collaborating institution followed its own protocols to collect whole blood in K2EDTA tubes. For TCRbeta analysis, collaborators shipped samples in one of three forms: frozen whole blood, isolated PBMCs, or DNA extracted from either of those sample types. TCRbeta CDR3 regions were amplified from genomic DNA using the immunoSEQ Assay, a bias-controlled multiplex PCR. As for the authors' bioinformatics: Nucleated cell counts per sample were estimated from amplification of reference gene primers within the assay. To quantify the absolute abundance of each unique TCRbeta CDR3 rearrangement, sequence reads were collapsed and filtered. Productive Simpson clonality was computed per sample as the square root of Simpson's diversity index over productive rearrangements. This immuneACCESS table, as held by TCRdb, lists in-frame sequences with V and J called but not all clones. Of the missing ones, under half trace to an unresolved V gene in checked studies; the others have no known cause. V and J calls and clone size are those listed in that table; D and trimming were worked out from the DNA. This sample holds under 80,000 clones; 85% were observed only once. Approximately 5% of the sample belongs to the ten largest clones.

General conclusions and limits of the study: The quantity of clinical and demographic metadata differed by source and by participant and was supplied without curation.

The sample was peripheral blood. This chain is built from TRBV5-1 and TRBJ2-1; 6 matching bases give a weak D call of TRBD2. The sequence was obtained from a man aged 65 to 79 with acute or convalescent COVID-19. The CDR3 has the sequence CATANDGWSGEQFF. The DNA sequence is as follows: TGCGCCACCGCCAATGACGGTTGGAGCGGGGAGCAGTTCTTC.